This T cell receptor (beta chain) was sequenced during a study of blood T cell repertoires in COVID-19. Whole-study context: T cells, B-cell-depleted T cells, or PBMCs provided the cDNA or gDNA that served as material.

Germline loops: CDR1 LNHNV, CDR2 YYDKDF (reference sequence). Between the trimmed V and J ends, which lost 1 base and 8 bases, there was a span of 23 bases. CDR3 length: 17 amino acids. Produced via immunoSEQ multiplex PCR; TCRdb's table is partial and in-frame only. The table shows fewer than 85,000 clones, with around nine tenths occurring only once. This receptor was identified in a human donor in a cohort sampled during active COVID-19. The V call is TRBV15, the J call TRBJ1-1; tentatively, D is TRBD1 (6 bases). The sequencing input was peripheral blood. CDR3 sequence (DNA): TGTGCCACCAGCAGAGTTCCGCTGACAGGACCCCGAGAGGAAGCTTTCTTT. It codes for CATSRVPLTGPREEAFF.